One and the same sample provided the 30 T cell receptor beta chains below, sequenced in a study of blood T cell repertoires in COVID-19. Clones were read by immunoSEQ multiplex PCR, and TCRdb kept only the in-frame ones, dropping some. The sample records fewer than 300,000 clones, around 89% being singletons. Specimen: peripheral blood. All receptors derive from a man aged 55 to 69 who had recovered from COVID-19.

This sequence joins TRBV19 and TRBJ2-5; the match to TRBD1 covers 7 bases. Germline CDR1 is LNHDA and CDR2 is SQIVND (reference sequence). The CDR3 extends over 17 amino acids. The V segment lost 0 bases and the J segment 5 bases; nucleotides outside the gene matches: 12. The CDR3 DNA reads as TGTGCCAGTAGTATAGATCACGGGACAGCCCGTCGGGAGACCCAGTACTTC. Translating it yields CASSIDHGTARRETQYF.

CDR3 coding DNA: TGCGCCAGCAGATTGTCTCAGGGCTCGAACACTGAAGCTTTCTTT. The encoded protein is CASRLSQGSNTEAFF. The rearrangement links TRBV5-1 to TRBJ1-1, with a possible D match to TRBD1 (5 bases). The CDR3 consists of 15 residues. Trimming pared 5 bases from V and 1 base from J, leaving 15 bases between. In germline, CDR1 is SGHRS, CDR2 YFSETQ.

This chain connects TRBV2 to TRBJ2-2; D perhaps matches TRBD2 (6 bases). The V gene's germline CDR1 is SNHLY and CDR2 FYNNEI. Trimming shortened V by 8 bases and J by 6 bases, and 16 bases separated the two germline ends. This CDR3 region has 14 residues. CDR3 protein: CASRARGTAGELFF. The CDR3 DNA reads TGTGCCAGCCGGGCCCGGGGGACCGCCGGGGAGCTGTTTTTT.

This rearrangement joins TRBV6-4 to TRBJ2-1; 8 nucleotides line up with TRBD2. V shed 0 bases and J 7 bases; nucleotides not matched to a gene: 5. The CDR3 consists of 15 residues. CDR1 and CDR2 (germline): MRHNA, SNTAGT. The chain's CDR3 is CASSDSWTSFNEQFF. CDR3 nucleotides: TGTGCCAGCAGTGACTCGTGGACTAGCTTTAATGAGCAGTTCTTC.

The CDR3 protein is CASSERSGGNQPQHF. Here the CDR3 DNA reads TGTGCCAGCAGTGAACGTTCAGGGGGCAATCAGCCCCAGCATTTT. The gene calls are TRBV2 and TRBJ1-5; D possibly corresponds to TRBD1 (6 bases). The CDR3 sequence is 15 residues long. V was clipped by 2 bases and J by 2 bases, with 10 bases between them. The germline gives CDR1 SNHLY, CDR2 FYNNEI.

This chain uses TRBV6-6 with TRBJ2-1, with D unclear. V was shortened by 6 bases and J by 7 bases, with 7 bases between the two germline ends. The CDR3 runs 11 residues. Looked up from germline, CDR1 is MNHNY and CDR2 is SVGAGI (reference sequence). The DNA for the CDR3 is TGTGCCAGCAGCCCCCAAAATGAGCAGTTCTTC. This gives the protein CASSPQNEQFF.

The V call is TRBV10-3, the J call TRBJ1-2; 8 positions match TRBD1. There are 14 residues in the CDR3. CDR1 is ENHRY, CDR2 SYGVKD, per germline. The ends lost 6 bases at V and 4 bases at J; junction bases unmatched: 7. As DNA, the CDR3 is TGTGCCATCAGGGATGACAGGGGCCCCTATGGCTACACCTTC. It is translated as CAIRDDRGPYGYTF.

This chain links TRBV1 with TRBJ1-1; no DNA check was done on the table's D call, TRBD1. TRBV1 is shown as a pseudogene. This CDR3 is built from 18 residues. Written as DNA, the CDR3 is TGCACCAGCAGCCAAGGGAGGGGGCTATCTGGTAAGGACACTGAAGCTTTCTTT. This translates into CTSSQGRGLSGKDTEAFF.

The chain is built from TRBV21-1 and TRBJ1-2; the table names TRBD1, a call not compared with the DNA. TRBV21-1 is reported as a pseudogene. This CDR3 comprises 16 residues. CDR3 bases: TGTGCCAGCAGCAAGGCCGGGACAGGGGGCGACTATGGCTACACCTTC. It is translated as CASSKAGTGGDYGYTF.

The chain is built from TRBV9 and TRBJ1-2; D unclear. Germline V gene data show CDR1 as SGDLS and CDR2 as YYNGEE. The CDR3 is made up of 15 amino acids. V was shortened by 0 bases and J by 2 bases, with 11 bases between the two germline ends. For the CDR3, the DNA is TGTGCCAGCAGCGTAGATCCGGGAACCAACTATGGCTACACCTTC. Translating gives CASSVDPGTNYGYTF.

This clone is a singleton in its sample. The rearrangement joins TRBV28 to TRBJ2-7, with 7 bases aligning to TRBD2. Trimming at V came to 6 bases and at J to 5 bases, leaving 7 bases not matched to a gene. The CDR3 sequence is 13 residues long. CDR1 is MDHEN and CDR2 is SYDVKM in the germline V gene. The CDR3 region is CASSETSLHEQYF. The CDR3 DNA sequence: TGTGCCAGCAGCGAGACTAGCCTCCACGAGCAGTACTTC. Together with reference TRBV28 and TRBJ2-7, the CDR3 gives the full variable domain: DVKVTQSSRYLVKRTGEKVFLECVQDMDHENMFWYRQDPGLGLRLIYFSYDVKMKEKGDIPEGYSVSREKKERFSLILESASTNQTSMYLCASSETSLHEQYFGPGTRLTVT.

The chain has TRBV3-1 (or the pseudogene TRBV3-2) and TRBJ1-2, with 7 positions matching TRBD1. The CDR3 has 14 residues. The J segment lost 8 bases and the V segment lost 0 bases, leaving 6 bases of the junction unmatched. Germline V lookup: CDR1 LGHDT, CDR2 YNNKEL (reference sequence). The CDR3 nucleotides read TGTGCCAGCAGCCAAGAAGTTACAGGGGAAGGCTACACCTTC. Its protein is CASSQEVTGEGYTF.

The chain combines TRBV5-8 with TRBJ1-1; 7 nucleotides agree with TRBD1. The CDR3 is 16 amino acids. Germline CDR1 reads SGHTS; CDR2 reads YDEGEE. V lost 4 bases and J lost 1; bases outside the gene matches: 10. The CDR3 reads CASSLTLGQRNTEAFF. CDR3 in DNA: TGTGCCAGCAGCCTTACTCTGGGACAGAGGAACACTGAAGCTTTCTTT.

The chain is built from TRBV5-1 and TRBJ1-5; TRBD1 is a possible D gene (6 bases). Trimming cost V 2 bases and J 9 bases, with 12 bases left between them. This CDR3 contains 13 residues. Per germline, CDR1 SGHRS and CDR2 YFSETQ. CDR3 DNA: TGCGCCAGCAGCTTACAGGGATGGGGGCCCCAGCATTTT. This gives the protein CASSLQGWGPQHF. The entire variable domain, with the rest obtained from reference TRBV5-1 and TRBJ1-5, is as follows: KAGVTQTPRYLIKTRGQQVTLSCSPISGHRSVSWYQQTPGQGLQFLFEYFSETQRNKGNFPGRFSGRQFSNSRSEMNVSTLELGDSALYLCASSLQGWGPQHFGDGTRLSIL.

The gene calls are TRBV5-1 and TRBJ2-7; the D is unclear. V lost 0 bases to trimming and J lost 1 base, with 5 bases between them. Looked up from germline, CDR1 is SGHRS and CDR2 is YFSETQ. This CDR3 region has 13 residues. The CDR3, as DNA: TGCGCCAGCAGCTTGGGAGTTTCCTACGAGCAGTACTTC. This codes for CASSLGVSYEQYF.

V is TRBV7-9 and J is TRBJ1-4, with 8 bases fitting TRBD1. Germline CDR1 is SEHNR and CDR2 is FQNEAQ (reference sequence). V was pared by 5 bases and J by 0 bases, with 11 bases of the junction left unmatched. This CDR3 contains 18 residues. The CDR3, as DNA: TGTGCCAGCAGCACATACAGGGGGGCCCCCCCAACTAATGAAAAACTGTTTTTT. It encodes CASSTYRGAPPTNEKLFF.

J is TRBJ1-1 and V is TRBV6-5; tentatively, D is TRBD1 (6 bases). The CDR3 sequence is 14 residues long. Trimming left V 7 bases short and J 1 base short, with 13 bases between. Germline V gene lookup returns CDR1 MNHEY and CDR2 SVGAGI. As DNA, the CDR3 is TGTGCCAGCAAACCTGGGACACCGAACACTGAAGCTTTCTTT. Its protein is CASKPGTPNTEAFF.

The chain combines TRBV2 with TRBJ1-1, with D maybe TRBD1 (5 bases). Between the trimmed V and J ends, which lost 6 bases and 2 bases, there was a span of 13 bases. CDR1 is SNHLY and CDR2 is FYNNEI in the germline V gene. The length of the CDR3 is 14 residues. The CDR3 coding sequence is TGTGCCAGCAGGATAAACAGGATTAACACTGAAGCTTTCTTT. Amino acids: CASRINRINTEAFF.

The rearrangement links TRBV14 to TRBJ1-6; 10 nucleotides match TRBD1. Germline loops: CDR1 SGHDN, CDR2 FVKESK. J lost 9 bases, V lost 9 bases, and 5 bases had no gene match. The CDR3 runs to 13 residues. The DNA of the CDR3 is TGTGCCAGTAGCGGACAGGGGGGTTCACCCCTCCACTTT. Translation: CASSGQGGSPLHF.

J is TRBJ2-7 and V is TRBV25-1, with 8 bases aligning to TRBD1. The CDR3 totals 15 residues. The germline V gene has CDR1 MGHDK and CDR2 SYGVNS. V gave up 4 bases and J gave up 5 bases; unmatched junction bases: 10. CDR3 sequence reads: CASSAWTGSFNEQYF. DNA for the CDR3: TGTGCCAGCAGTGCCTGGACAGGGAGTTTCAACGAGCAGTACTTC.

The chain joins TRBV19 to TRBJ2-2; D possibly corresponds to TRBD1 (6 bases). Trimming cost V 6 bases and J 0 bases, with 23 bases left between them. Germline V lookup: CDR1 LNHDA, CDR2 SQIVND (reference sequence). The CDR3 is made up of 19 amino acids. This chain's CDR3 is CASRRPRARQEPNTGELFF. The CDR3 nucleotides are TGTGCCAGTAGGCGCCCGAGGGCCCGACAGGAGCCGAACACCGGGGAGCTGTTTTTT.

This chain connects TRBV4-1 to TRBJ2-3; 7 bases map to TRBD2. Germline lookup yields CDR1 MGHRA and CDR2 YSYEKL. V lost 4 bases to trimming and J lost 1 base; unmatched junction nucleotides: 8. The CDR3 has 16 amino acids. The CDR3 nucleotides are TGCGCCAGCAGCCGAGAAAGCGGGGCCCGCACAGATACGCAGTATTTT. It codes for CASSRESGARTDTQYF.

This chain links TRBV2 with TRBJ2-3, with TRBD1 identical over 10 bases. The junction had 2 bases not matched to a gene; V was cut back by 6 bases and J by 2 bases. CDR1 and CDR2 (germline): SNHLY, FYNNEI. The CDR3 loop spans 14 amino acids. This CDR3 is CASRDRGFTDTQYF. In DNA, the CDR3 is TGTGCCAGCAGGGACAGGGGGTTCACAGATACGCAGTATTTT.

The chain combines TRBV19 with TRBJ1-5; D remains ambiguous. The CDR3 sequence is 14 residues long. The germline V and J ends were trimmed by 3 bases and 1 base, with 7 bases remaining between them. Germline V gene sequence: CDR1 LNHDA, CDR2 SQIVND (reference sequence). CDR3 nucleotides: TGTGCCAGTAGTATTGGCGGGAGCAATCAGCCCCAGCATTTT. It translates to CASSIGGSNQPQHF. Together with reference TRBV19 and TRBJ1-5, the CDR3 gives the full variable domain: DGGITQSPKYLFRKEGQNVTLSCEQNLNHDAMYWYRQDPGQGLRLIYYSQIVNDFQKGDIAEGYSVSREKKESFPLTVTSAQKNPTAFYLCASSIGGSNQPQHFGDGTRLSIL.

The rearrangement joins TRBV7-2 to TRBJ2-4, with 8 nucleotides matching TRBD1. Trimming took 3 bases from V and 2 from J; bases not matched to a gene: 3. Per the germline V gene, CDR1 is SGHTA and CDR2 is FQGNSA. The CDR3 sequence is 15 residues long. The CDR3 DNA reads TGTGCCAGCAGCTTCAGGGGGCCCTCCAAAAACATTCAGTACTTC. This translates into CASSFRGPSKNIQYF.

The chain couples TRBV15 to TRBJ2-7, with 9 bases lining up with TRBD1. From germline, CDR1 is LNHNV and CDR2 YYDKDF (reference sequence). The CDR3 is made up of 15 amino acids. V was clipped by 0 bases and J by 6 bases; unmatched bases: 6. For the CDR3, the DNA is TGTGCCACCAGCAGAGAACGGACAGGGGTCAGCGAGCAGTACTTC. Residues: CATSRERTGVSEQYF.

The rearrangement links TRBV5-6 to TRBJ1-1, with D perhaps TRBD1 (6 bases). V lost 4 bases, J lost 3 bases, and 16 bases lay in between. The CDR3 has 15 amino acids. The germline V gene encodes CDR1 SGHDT and CDR2 YYEEEE. In DNA form, the CDR3 reads TGTGCCAGCAGCCGCCGACAGGCTGGGTACACTGAAGCTTTCTTT. It is translated as CASSRRQAGYTEAFF.

The chain carries TRBV29-1 and TRBJ2-7, with 8 nucleotides matching TRBD2. The CDR3 loop spans 11 amino acids. CDR1 is SQVTM and CDR2 is ANQGSEA in the germline V gene. The V gene end was trimmed by 4 bases and the J gene end by 8 bases; junction bases not matched to a gene: 4. The CDR3 DNA follows: TGCAGCGTTGTAGCGGGGAAAAAGCAGTACTTC. Translating gives CSVVAGKKQYF.

The chain links TRBV7-2 to TRBJ2-5; TRBD1 matches at 7 bases. Germline CDR1 SGHTA, CDR2 FQGNSA. With 5 bases clipped from V and 5 bases from J, the junction kept 5 bases outside the gene matches. The CDR3 totals 13 residues. The CDR3: CASSAHRGETQYF. CDR3 coding DNA: TGTGCCAGCAGCGCGCACAGGGGTGAGACCCAGTACTTC.

This sequence joins TRBV5-4 and TRBJ2-2; weak D call: TRBD1 (6 bases). The V end was cut by 2 bases, the J end by 2 bases, with 10 bases between. The germline CDR1 and CDR2 sequences are SGHNT and YYREEE (reference sequence). CDR3 length: 15 residues. CDR3 bases: TGTGCCAGCAGCTTTCCAGGGGTCAACACCGGGGAGCTGTTTTTT. This gives the protein CASSFPGVNTGELFF.